The present T cell receptor (beta chain) was sequenced within a study of blood T cell repertoires in COVID-19. Study as a whole: Whether acute or convalescent, the COVID-19 samples came from the United States, Italy and Spain. PBMCs, B-cell-depleted T cells, or T cells were the source of the cDNA or gDNA that made up the material.

The CDR3 spans 15 residues. With 8 bases clipped from V and 4 bases from J, the junction kept 9 bases outside the gene matches. Produced via immunoSEQ multiplex PCR; TCRdb's table is partial and in-frame only. This sample has under 250,000 clones, with 80% to 90% found just once. Input material: peripheral blood. The chain combines TRBV23-1 with TRBJ1-5; 9 bases are shared with TRBD1. TRBV23-1 is an open reading frame whose function is uncertain. The receptor comes from a man aged 45 to 65 with acute or convalescent COVID-19. The chain's CDR3 is CASGQGQRSNQPQHF. CDR3 in DNA: TGCGCCAGCGGACAGGGGCAACGGTCGAATCAGCCCCAGCATTTT.